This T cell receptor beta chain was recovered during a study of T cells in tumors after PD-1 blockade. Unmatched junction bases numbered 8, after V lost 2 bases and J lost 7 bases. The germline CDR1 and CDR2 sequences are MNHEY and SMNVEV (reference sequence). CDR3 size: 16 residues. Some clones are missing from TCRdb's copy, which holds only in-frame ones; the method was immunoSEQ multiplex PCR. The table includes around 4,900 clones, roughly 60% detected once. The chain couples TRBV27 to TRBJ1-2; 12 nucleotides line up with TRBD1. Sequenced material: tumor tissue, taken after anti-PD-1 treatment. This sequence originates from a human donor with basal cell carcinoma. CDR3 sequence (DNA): TGTGCCAGCAGTTTAGGGACAGGGGGCCTGAAGGGTGGCTACACCTTC. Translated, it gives CASSLGTGGLKGGYTF.